The 14 T cell receptor beta chains presented below share a single source sample, sequenced in a study of T cell repertoires in cytomegalovirus infection. TCRdb recomputed calls from the reads with MiXCR, one row per CDR3 protein. The sample includes more than 85,000 distinct CDR3 sequences, about 25% of them seen just once. The material sequenced was CD8+ T cells from PBMCs. The source of these receptors is a human donor in good health (CMV status not recorded). Some clones in this sample may be carry-over from other donors' samples.

This chain connects TRBV14 to TRBJ2-2; D not resolved. CDR3 size: 15 residues. Germline assignment: CDR1 SGHDN and CDR2 FVKESK. Between the trimmed V and J ends, which lost 0 bases and 10 bases, there was a span of 15 bases. DNA for the CDR3: TGTGCCAGCAGCCAAGAAAACCCTCTAGTCTCGGAGCTGTTTTTT. Translation: CASSQENPLVSELFF.

The table lists this clonotype with a few counts. The chain links TRBV9 to TRBJ1-4; D might be TRBD1 (5 bases). V was shortened by 0 bases and J by 7 bases, with 22 bases between the two germline ends. Germline V CDR1 and CDR2: SGDLS, YYNGEE. This CDR3 has 18 amino acids. The CDR3 DNA sequence: TGTGCCAGCAGCGTAGGTTCGCGGGGCCGACTGGGGCGTGAAAAACTGTTTTTT. Translation gives CASSVGSRGRLGREKLFF.

This clonotype was picked up a small number of times. CDR3 sequence reads: CASRGPLDTQYF. DNA for the CDR3: TGTGCCAGCAGGGGGCCATTAGATACGCAGTATTTT. The chain combines TRBV2 with TRBJ2-3; maybe TRBD1 (5 bases). Germline V gene sequence: CDR1 SNHLY, CDR2 FYNNEI. The V end was cut by 6 bases, the J end by 5 bases, with 9 bases between. This CDR3 region has 12 residues.

This clonotype was counted many times. The genes are TRBV28 and TRBJ1-6; no firm D call. CDR3 length: 16 amino acids. CDR1 is MDHEN, CDR2 SYDVKM, per germline. V gave up 5 bases and J gave up 2 bases, with 13 bases separating them. As DNA, the CDR3 is TGTGCCAGCAGTCCTCGGGAGACCACCTATAATTCACCCCTCCACTTT. It encodes CASSPRETTYNSPLHF.

The chain employs TRBV20-1 and TRBJ2-3; the D is unclear. Trimming removed 1 base at V and 0 bases at J, with 11 bases between. Germline V gene sequence: CDR1 DFQATT, CDR2 SNEGSKA (reference sequence). The CDR3 runs to 15 residues. Written as DNA, the CDR3 is TGCAGTGCTAGAGTACCAGCTAGTAGCACAGATACGCAGTATTTT. Translating it yields CSARVPASSTDTQYF.

The chain links TRBV4-1 to TRBJ2-1; 7 bases agree with TRBD2. Germline V gives CDR1 MGHRA, CDR2 YSYEKL. After removal of 3 bases from V and 0 bases from J, the junction contained 8 bases not matched to a gene. The CDR3 is 17 amino acids. In DNA form, the CDR3 reads TGCGCCAGCAGCCAGAACGGGAGGATAAGCTCCTACAATGAGCAGTTCTTC. Protein product: CASSQNGRISSYNEQFF.

This clonotype has a handful of counts. The chain links TRBV7-9 to TRBJ1-1; the match to TRBD1 covers 9 bases. Germline CDR1 is SEHNR and CDR2 is FQNEAQ (reference sequence). The CDR3 is made up of 16 amino acids. V shed 5 bases, J shed 1 base, and the junction held 8 bases outside the gene matches. The CDR3 nucleotides read TGTGCCAGCAGCACTAGGGACAGGGCTGAGAACACTGAAGCTTTCTTT. It translates to CASSTRDRAENTEAFF.

The genes are TRBV7-3 and TRBJ2-2; a weak D match, TRBD1 (6 bases). Germline assignment: CDR1 SGHTA and CDR2 FQGTGA. The CDR3 runs 18 residues. The V and J ends lost 1 base and 0 bases respectively, with 15 bases between them. Here the CDR3 reads CASSLKALNRANTGELFF. The CDR3 coding sequence is TGTGCCAGCAGCTTAAAGGCCCTTAACAGGGCGAACACCGGGGAGCTGTTTTTT.

This clonotype has a handful of counts. This sequence joins TRBV11-2 and TRBJ2-3, with D tentatively TRBD2 (7 bases). CDR3 length: 15 residues. The germline gives CDR1 SGHAT, CDR2 FQNNGV. V lost 5 bases and J 6 bases, leaving 18 bases between the germline ends. The CDR3 bases are TGTGCCAGCAGCAAGGCGGGGGCGAGTGAGGATACGCAGTATTTT. Protein: CASSKAGASEDTQYF. Full variable domain (rest looked up from reference TRBV11-2 and TRBJ2-3): EAGVAQSPRYKIIEKRQSVAFWCNPISGHATLYWYQQILGQGPKLLIQFQNNGVVDDSQLPKDRFSAERLKGVDSTLKIQPAKLEDSAVYLCASSKAGASEDTQYFGPGTRLTVL.

A word on this clonotype: This may stem from a read error, because a much larger clone lies one nucleotide away. This chain links TRBV7-4 with TRBJ1-1; D is possibly TRBD1 (5 bases). CDR3 length: 15 residues. The germline CDR1 and CDR2 sequences are SGHVT and SQSDAQ. CDR3 region: CVSSPPGGDPTEAFF. CDR3 bases: TGTGTCAGCAGCCCTCCGGGAGGGGATCCCACTGAAGCTTTCTTT.

This chain links TRBV12-5 with TRBJ1-1, with 7 bases matching TRBD1. The germline V gene has CDR1 LGHNT and CDR2 FRNRAP. CDR3 length equals 13 residues. V trimming: 6 bases; J trimming: 11 bases; junction bases outside the gene matches: 12. CDR3 bases: TGTGCTAGTGGCCCCGAGAACAGGGGACACGCTTTCTTT. This sequence encodes CASGPENRGHAFF.

This clonotype occurred many times. The chain links TRBV24-1 to TRBJ2-7; perhaps D is TRBD1 or TRBD2 (5 bases each). The CDR3 is 16 amino acids. The germline V gene has CDR1 KGHDR and CDR2 SFDVKD. Between the trimmed V and J ends, which lost 2 bases and 6 bases, there was a span of 19 bases. The CDR3 DNA follows: TGTGCCACCAGTGATTCCCCCCCTGGGACCCCAGGCGAGCAGTACTTC. Its protein product is CATSDSPPGTPGEQYF.

This clonotype was seen at least ten times. This sequence joins TRBV7-2 and TRBJ1-4, with D uncertain. CDR3 length equals 16 residues. V shed 5 bases and J shed 0 bases, with 13 bases lying between them. Germline CDR1 reads SGHTA; CDR2 reads FQGNSA. The CDR3 is CASSLEPGPTNEKLFF. CDR3 coding DNA: TGTGCCAGCAGCCTTGAACCCGGGCCAACTAATGAAAAACTGTTTTTT.

This clonotype was observed at least ten times. V usage is TRBV7-2 and J usage is TRBJ2-2; 8 nucleotides match TRBD1. The germline CDR1 and CDR2 sequences are SGHTA and FQGNSA. Trimming cost V 4 bases and J 7 bases; bases outside gene matches: 8. The CDR3 totals 15 residues. CDR3: CASSYTGGLGGELFF. The CDR3 DNA reads TGTGCCAGCAGCTACACAGGGGGGCTTGGCGGGGAGCTGTTTTTT.